The next 15 T cell receptor beta chains were all read from a single sample in a study of T cell repertoires in cytomegalovirus infection. Antigen specificity for these receptors is unknown. TCRdb passed the reads through MiXCR, listing each CDR3 protein once. Here the sample spans hundreds of thousands of distinct CDR3 sequences, around a third being singletons. The material was cultured CD8+ T cells from PBMCs, obtained from culture after CMV antigen stimulation. The receptors derive from a human donor in good health (CMV status not recorded). Some clones in this sample may be carry-over from other donors' samples.

This clonotype was observed a few times. This rearrangement joins TRBV20-1 to TRBJ1-5; D remains unclear. Germline V gene data show CDR1 as DFQATT and CDR2 as SNEGSKA (reference sequence). The CDR3 has 15 amino acids. V was cut by 1 base and J by 1 base, with 11 bases left in between. CDR3 region: CSARAEGWSNQPQHF. CDR3 sequence (DNA): TGCAGTGCTAGAGCCGAGGGATGGAGCAATCAGCCCCAGCATTTT.

CDR3 amino acids: CASTAGNEGYGYTF. The CDR3 DNA reads as TGTGCCAGTACGGCGGGAAATGAAGGCTATGGCTACACCTTC. The chain has TRBV19 and TRBJ1-2; D unclear. The CDR3 has 14 residues. V lost 7 bases and J lost 4, with 16 bases in between. Germline V gene data show CDR1 as LNHDA and CDR2 as SQIVND (reference sequence).

This clonotype was seen only a few times. The chain uses TRBV27 and TRBJ2-1; 7 bases map to TRBD1. This CDR3 has 12 amino acids. V was pared by 4 bases and J by 10 bases, with 4 bases of the junction left unmatched. Germline CDR1 reads MNHEY; CDR2 reads SMNVEV (reference sequence). Here the CDR3 reads CASSSAGGEQFF. CDR3 sequence (DNA): TGTGCCAGCAGTTCGGCAGGGGGAGAGCAGTTCTTC.

V is TRBV2 and J is TRBJ1-2; 7 bases align to TRBD1. With 6 bases clipped from V and 1 base from J, the junction kept 5 bases outside the gene matches. The CDR3 consists of 14 residues. Looked up from germline, CDR1 is SNHLY and CDR2 is FYNNEI. The CDR3 nucleotides are TGTGCCAGCAGCCCGACAGGGAATAACTATGGCTACACCTTC. Translation gives CASSPTGNNYGYTF.

This clonotype turned up a few times. The chain uses TRBV15 and TRBJ2-7, with D unresolved. The CDR3 spans 13 residues. CDR1 and CDR2 from the germline V gene are LNHNV and YYDKDF (reference sequence). Trimming removed 4 bases from V and 5 bases from J, with 12 bases in between. CDR3 amino acids: CATSIQRKNEQYV. The CDR3 DNA reads TGTGCCACCAGCATACAAAGGAAGAACGAGCAGTACGTC.

The V call is TRBV7-3, the J call TRBJ2-3; perhaps TRBD1 as D (6 bases). This CDR3 spans 12 amino acids. Trimming removed 7 bases at V and 7 bases at J, with 12 bases between. Germline-derived CDR1 and CDR2 are SGHTA and FQGTGA. The DNA for the CDR3 is TGTGCCAGCATTGGGGGCTCACATACGCAGTATTTT. This sequence encodes CASIGGSHTQYF.

The chain couples TRBV27 to TRBJ1-1; tentative D call: TRBD1 (5 bases). In germline, CDR1 is MNHEY, CDR2 SMNVEV (reference sequence). The CDR3 sequence is 14 residues long. The V end lost 6 bases, the J end lost 6 bases, and 17 bases lay between the germline ends. The CDR3 loop is CASSPSGIYPEAFF. The CDR3, as DNA: TGTGCCAGCAGCCCCTCAGGGATCTACCCTGAAGCTTTCTTT.

A few counts support this clonotype. The chain has TRBV12-3 or TRBV12-4 and TRBJ2-2; possibly TRBD2 for D (5 bases). The V and J ends lost 7 bases and 5 bases respectively, with 14 bases between them. The CDR3 has 14 residues. Here the CDR3 reads CASTRGLETGELFF. In nucleotides, the CDR3 is TGTGCCAGCACCCGGGGTCTTGAGACCGGGGAGCTGTTTTTT.

The rearrangement links TRBV7-2 to TRBJ1-1; D gene unclear. Between the trimmed V and J ends, which lost 5 bases and 7 bases, there was a span of 14 bases. In germline, CDR1 is SGHTA, CDR2 FQGNSA. This CDR3 spans 13 amino acids. CDR3 coding DNA: TGTGCCAGCAGCCTTACGTTGGCCATTGAAGCTTTCTTT. Translating it yields CASSLTLAIEAFF.

The chain joins TRBV5-4 to TRBJ1-1, with TRBD1 identical over 12 bases. This CDR3 is built from 16 residues. V shed 4 bases and J 4 bases; nucleotides not matched to a gene: 8. Germline CDR1 SGHNT, CDR2 YYREEE (reference sequence). DNA of the CDR3: TGTGCCAGCAGCAACCGGGACAGGGGGCTGGGCACTGAAGCTTTCTTT. It encodes CASSNRDRGLGTEAFF.

This clonotype showed up just a few times. The genes are TRBV10-3 and TRBJ2-5; 9 positions match TRBD1. Looked up from germline, CDR1 is ENHRY and CDR2 is SYGVKD. The V segment lost 6 bases and the J segment 2 bases; nucleotides outside the gene matches: 4. The CDR3 is 14 amino acids. The CDR3 region is CAISETGGQETQYF. The CDR3, as DNA: TGTGCCATCAGCGAGACAGGGGGGCAAGAGACCCAGTACTTC.

In this sample, this clonotype turned up many times. This chain connects TRBV7-3 to TRBJ2-2, with D possibly matching TRBD1 (5 bases). CDR3 length: 15 amino acids. Germline values: CDR1 SGHTA, CDR2 FQGTGA. Between the trimmed V and J ends, which lost 3 bases and 3 bases, there was a span of 11 bases. CDR3: CASSFSGAHTGELFF. In nucleotides, the CDR3 is TGTGCCAGCAGCTTCTCTGGGGCCCACACCGGGGAGCTGTTTTTT.

The table lists this clonotype with a few counts. The chain's CDR3 is CASSLAGAVNEQFF. The CDR3 DNA sequence: TGTGCCAGCAGTCTAGCGGGGGCGGTGAATGAGCAGTTCTTC. This chain connects TRBV6-5 to TRBJ2-1; 10 bases agree with TRBD2. Unmatched junction bases numbered 5, after V lost 5 bases and J lost 7 bases. The CDR3 spans 14 residues. CDR1 is MNHEY and CDR2 is SVGAGI in the germline V gene.

There are a few counts of this clonotype. V and J are TRBV7-9 and TRBJ1-4, with unresolved D. CDR1 and CDR2 (germline): SEHNR, FQNEAQ (reference sequence). V was pared by 3 bases and J by 8 bases, with 13 bases between. The CDR3 totals 14 residues. CDR3 sequence: CASSFAGVEEKLFF. CDR3 DNA sequence: TGTGCCAGCAGCTTCGCAGGAGTTGAAGAAAAACTGTTTTTT.

V usage is TRBV5-1 and J usage is TRBJ1-1; 7 bases match TRBD1. V dropped 0 bases and J dropped 0; count of bases not matched to a gene: 8. CDR1 SGHRS and CDR2 YFSETQ come from the germline V gene. The CDR3 covers 17 residues. This CDR3 is CASSLGYRGRMNTEAFF. CDR3 bases: TGCGCCAGCAGCTTGGGTTACAGGGGACGCATGAACACTGAAGCTTTCTTT.